This T cell receptor beta chain was captured by sequencing in a study of cytomegalovirus exposure and HLA in healthy donors. Germline V lookup: CDR1 LGHNA, CDR2 YSLEER. The CDR3 is 13 amino acids. Trimming pared 0 bases from V and 6 bases from J, leaving 8 bases between. General study findings and limits: A later analysis reportedly found that, within productive TCRs, an Asian-associated ancestry cluster had fewer N-insertions than the mean observed across the approximately 690 donors.

The study ran its PCR with 60 Vbeta and 13 Jbeta primers. Authors' methods: In a later analysis, of 80 million or so unique beta chains, about 10 million appeared in at least two donors. Libraries were prepared by immunoSEQ multiplex PCR; TCRdb keeps only in-frame clonotypes and omits some of them. V and J calls and clone size are copied from that table; D and trimming were computed from the DNA. The sample includes roughly 140,000 clones, around 80% seen only once; the top ten take just over 5%. Of note for this clone: The antigen remains unidentified.

The chain has TRBV4-3 and TRBJ1-1, with D unresolved. This sequence was found in a male donor in good health and CMV-seronegative. The sample was PBMCs. The CDR3 loop is CASSQDVASEAFF. The CDR3 bases are TGCGCCAGCAGCCAAGATGTAGCCTCTGAAGCTTTCTTT.